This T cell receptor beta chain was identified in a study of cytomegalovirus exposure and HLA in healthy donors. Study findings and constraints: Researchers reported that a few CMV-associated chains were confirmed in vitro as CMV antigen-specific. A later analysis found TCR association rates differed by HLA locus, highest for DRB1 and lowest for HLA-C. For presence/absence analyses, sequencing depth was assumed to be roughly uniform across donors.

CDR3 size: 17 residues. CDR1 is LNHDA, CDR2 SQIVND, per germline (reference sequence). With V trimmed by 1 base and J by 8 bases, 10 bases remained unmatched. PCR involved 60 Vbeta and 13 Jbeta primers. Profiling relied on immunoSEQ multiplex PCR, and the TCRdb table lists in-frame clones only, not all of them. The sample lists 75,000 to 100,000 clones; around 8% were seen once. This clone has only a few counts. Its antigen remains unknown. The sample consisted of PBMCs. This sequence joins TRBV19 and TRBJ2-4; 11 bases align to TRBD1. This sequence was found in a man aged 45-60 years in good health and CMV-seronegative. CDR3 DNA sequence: TGTGCCAGTAGTATAGTCTGGGACAGGGGGAGTGCGGACATTCAGTACTTC. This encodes CASSIVWDRGSADIQYF.